A selection of T cell receptor beta chains follows, all from one sample in a study of beta chain features in type 1 diabetes. TCRdb's table, derived via immunoSEQ multiplex PCR, lists solely in-frame clones and lacks some. The sample records roughly 50,000 clones, about 47% being singletons. The sequenced material came from Tregs from blood. The receptor set was obtained from a woman between 40 and 50 years old with type 1 diabetes. Each CDR3 is given with its conserved first and last residue. Fields, in order: clone size, D gene, V gene, J gene, CDR3 DNA, CDR3 protein. The D gene is left open where the match is weak. Part of the rows lack a size; the others show once, few, many or a class for expanded clones.

-	TRBD2	TRBV5-1	TRBJ2-3	TGCGCCAGCAGCCTCGAGACGGGGGGGCCAGATACGCAGTATTTT	CASSLETGGPDTQYF
-	-	TRBV7-2	TRBJ2-7	TGTGCCAGCAGCTTAGCGGCCGGACTGAACTACGAGCAGTACTTC	CASSLAAGLNYEQYF
-	-	TRBV6-5	TRBJ1-1	TGTGCCAGCAGTTCGCGGGTCCGGAACACTGAAGCTTTCTTT	CASSSRVRNTEAFF
-	TRBD2	TRBV7-2	TRBJ2-7	TGTGCCAGCAGCTCCAGGGGACTAGCGGTCGACGAGCAGTACTTC	CASSSRGLAVDEQYF
-	TRBD1	TRBV10-3	TRBJ2-5	TGTGCCATCAGTGTCGCTCCGGGACAGGGGCAGGAGACCCAGTACTTC	CAISVAPGQGQETQYF
few	TRBD2	TRBV7-9	TRBJ2-5	TGTGCCCCTCGGGGGGGCGGGGGGGACCAAGAGACCCAGTACTTC	CAPRGGGGDQETQYF
-	TRBD1	TRBV5-5	TRBJ2-5	TGTGCCAGCAGCTTGACAGGGGTTGACCAGACCCAGTACTTC	CASSLTGVDQTQYF
medium-sized	TRBD1	TRBV18	TRBJ2-1	TGTGCCAGCTCTCGGGGACAGAGCGATGAGCAGTTCTTC	CASSRGQSDEQFF
many	-	TRBV18	TRBJ2-7	TGTGCCAGCTCACCAGTTCGACAGGGAGGATCCGAGCAGTACTTC	CASSPVRQGGSEQYF
few	TRBD2	TRBV5-1	TRBJ2-7	TGCGCCAGCAGCTTGGCTAATAGCGGGAGATCCGAGCAGTACTTC	CASSLANSGRSEQYF
-	-	TRBV7-8	TRBJ1-5	TGTGCCAGCAGCTTAGAGACAGCAAATCAGCCCCAGCATTTT	CASSLETANQPQHF
few	-	TRBV28	TRBJ2-7	TGTGCCAGCAGTTTAGGGGGGACAGTAGACGAGCAGTACTTC	CASSLGGTVDEQYF
few	-	TRBV19	TRBJ2-1	TGTGCCAGTAGTGAAGGGACTGGACGCAATGAGCAGTTCTTC	CASSEGTGRNEQFF
few	-	TRBV4-3	TRBJ2-2	TGCGCCAGCAGCCAAGAGACAGTCACCGGGGAGCTGTTTTTT	CASSQETVTGELFF
few	-	TRBV6-4	TRBJ1-3	TGTGCCAGCAGTGACCCCCTAAGGGAGGGTGGGTCTGGAAACACCATATATTTT	CASSDPLREGGSGNTIYF
few	-	TRBV5-1	TRBJ2-6	TGCGCCAGCAAACAGATCGGAGGGGCCAACGTCCTGACTTTC	CASKQIGGANVLTF
few	TRBD2	TRBV28	TRBJ2-7	TGTGCCAGCACCTCCGTGCGGGGGGTCTACGAGCAGTACTTC	CASTSVRGVYEQYF
-	TRBD2	TRBV7-9	TRBJ2-3	TGTGCCAGCAGCTTGAATCTGGGTAGCGGGATCACAGATACGCAGTATTTT	CASSLNLGSGITDTQYF
-	-	TRBV28	TRBJ2-7	TGTGCCAGCAGTTTGGGCCCTACGAAGCAGTACTTC	CASSLGPTKQYF
-	TRBD1	TRBV7-2	TRBJ2-5	TGTGCCAGCAGTACCGGGACAGGCACTCCTCTGCAGTACTTC	CASSTGTGTPLQYF
few	-	TRBV14	TRBJ2-5	TGTGCCAGCAGCCAAGGAAGAGGGTGGTACTTC	CASSQGRGWYF
-	-	TRBV6-6	TRBJ1-5	TGTGCCAGCAGATTGGACAGTAATAGCAATCAGCCCCAGCATTTT	CASRLDSNSNQPQHF